These 18 T cell receptor beta chains came from one sample sequenced in a study of monozygotic twins with inflammatory bowel disease. Reanalyzing the 5' RACE reads, TCRdb keeps one entry per CDR3 protein, without DNA. The table lists around 140,000 distinct CDR3 sequences. What was sequenced was blood. The receptors come from a human donor with ulcerative colitis or Crohn's disease, or a healthy co-twin of an affected twin (not recorded which).

The chain has TRBV5-1 and TRBJ2-5; TCRdb's D call, TRBD2, is unchecked because there is no DNA. This CDR3 is built from 13 residues. Germline assignment: CDR1 SGHRS and CDR2 YFSETQ. The CDR3 reads CASSFLAVETQYF.

The CDR3 loop is CASSLAFRDSFRADTQYF. V gene TRBV7-2 combines with J gene TRBJ2-3; as DNA is missing, the TRBD2 call by TCRdb cannot be tested. The CDR3 consists of 18 residues. CDR1 is SGHTA, CDR2 FQGNSA, per germline.

This chain uses TRBV28 with TRBJ2-7; TCRdb names TRBD1, which stays unverified in the absence of DNA. The germline gives CDR1 MDHEN, CDR2 SYDVKM. The CDR3 runs to 13 residues. CDR3 loop: CASAPGRWYEQYF.

The chain employs TRBV9 and TRBJ2-2; TCRdb returns TRBD2, unconfirmable since there is no DNA. The germline V gene encodes CDR1 SGDLS and CDR2 YYNGEE. The CDR3 runs 13 residues. CDR3 amino acids: CASSVTSPGELFF.

The chain couples TRBV7-2 to TRBJ2-3. The CDR3 extends over 15 amino acids. CDR1 is SGHTA, CDR2 FQGNSA, per germline. The chain's CDR3 is CASSLALGGMHTQYF.

The rearrangement joins TRBV7-2 to TRBJ2-1; the TCRdb call, TRBD1, lacks DNA for checking. Germline values: CDR1 SGHTA, CDR2 FQGNSA. This CDR3 is 13 amino acids long. The CDR3: CASSLPLVGEQFF.

This chain links TRBV29-1 with TRBJ1-4. The CDR3 sequence is 13 residues long. The germline gives CDR1 SQVTM, CDR2 ANQGSEA. The CDR3 protein is CSGERQRPGKLFF.

V gene TRBV5-1 combines with J gene TRBJ1-5. Germline values: CDR1 SGHRS, CDR2 YFSETQ. The CDR3 is 13 residues long. Here the CDR3 reads CTSSLRPDQPQHF. Combining the CDR3 with reference TRBV5-1 and TRBJ1-5 gives the whole variable domain KAGVTQTPRYLIKTRGQQVTLSCSPISGHRSVSWYQQTPGQGLQFLFEYFSETQRNKGNFPGRFSGRQFSNSRSEMNVSTLELGDSALYLCTSSLRPDQPQHFGDGTRLSIL.

The chain carries TRBV11-2 and TRBJ1-2; TCRdb gives TRBD1 as the D gene, but with no DNA this cannot be confirmed. CDR3 length: 14 amino acids. From germline, CDR1 is SGHAT and CDR2 FQNNGV. The CDR3 sequence is CASSLVGGVYGYTF. Full variable domain (remainder filled in from reference TRBV11-2 and TRBJ1-2): EAGVAQSPRYKIIEKRQSVAFWCNPISGHATLYWYQQILGQGPKLLIQFQNNGVVDDSQLPKDRFSAERLKGVDSTLKIQPAKLEDSAVYLCASSLVGGVYGYTFGSGTRLTVV.

V and J are TRBV5-1 and TRBJ1-1; the TCRdb D gene call, TRBD1, has no DNA to confirm it. Germline assignment: CDR1 SGHRS and CDR2 YFSETQ. The CDR3 has 16 residues. The CDR3 region is CASSLTGTVENTEAFF.

The chain combines TRBV20-1 with TRBJ2-3. This CDR3 is 13 amino acids long. Germline V gene sequence: CDR1 DFQATT, CDR2 SNEGSKA (reference sequence). The CDR3 loop is CSARYVATDTQYF.

The rearrangement links TRBV5-1 to TRBJ1-3; no DNA is available, so the TRBD1 call from TCRdb remains unchecked. Germline CDR1 and CDR2: SGHRS and YFSETQ. This CDR3 has 16 amino acids. CDR3 sequence: CASSLSPGGTGNTIYF.

The J gene is TRBJ1-2, the V gene TRBV6-1; with no DNA, the TCRdb D assignment of TRBD1 cannot be verified. Germline V CDR1 and CDR2: MNHNS, SASEGT. CDR3 length: 18 residues. CDR3: CASSAIPTGTGWVYGYTF.

V and J are TRBV30 and TRBJ1-1. Germline loops: CDR1 GTSNPN, CDR2 SVGIG (reference sequence). This CDR3 comprises 12 residues. The CDR3 loop reads CAWTRRNTEAFF.

The V call is TRBV19, the J call TRBJ2-1; TCRdb's D call, TRBD2, is unchecked because there is no DNA. Looked up from germline, CDR1 is LNHDA and CDR2 is SQIVND (reference sequence). This CDR3 is built from 17 residues. The CDR3 sequence is CASSSRTSGAPYNEQFF.

The rearrangement joins TRBV11-2 to TRBJ2-1; TCRdb returns TRBD1, unconfirmable since there is no DNA. This CDR3 spans 14 amino acids. Looked up from germline, CDR1 is SGHAT and CDR2 is FQNNGV. CDR3 protein: CASSLVFGGREQFF.

The rearrangement links TRBV11-2 to TRBJ2-1; the TCRdb D gene call, TRBD1, has no DNA to confirm it. The CDR3 loop spans 18 amino acids. Per germline, CDR1 SGHAT and CDR2 FQNNGV. The CDR3 loop is CASSPLMGPPSSYNEQFF.

The genes are TRBV24-1 and TRBJ1-2; absent DNA, TCRdb's TRBD1 call cannot be checked. Germline V gene lookup returns CDR1 KGHDR and CDR2 SFDVKD. The CDR3 runs 18 residues. CDR3 amino acids: CATSGEAGGDDLNYGYTF.